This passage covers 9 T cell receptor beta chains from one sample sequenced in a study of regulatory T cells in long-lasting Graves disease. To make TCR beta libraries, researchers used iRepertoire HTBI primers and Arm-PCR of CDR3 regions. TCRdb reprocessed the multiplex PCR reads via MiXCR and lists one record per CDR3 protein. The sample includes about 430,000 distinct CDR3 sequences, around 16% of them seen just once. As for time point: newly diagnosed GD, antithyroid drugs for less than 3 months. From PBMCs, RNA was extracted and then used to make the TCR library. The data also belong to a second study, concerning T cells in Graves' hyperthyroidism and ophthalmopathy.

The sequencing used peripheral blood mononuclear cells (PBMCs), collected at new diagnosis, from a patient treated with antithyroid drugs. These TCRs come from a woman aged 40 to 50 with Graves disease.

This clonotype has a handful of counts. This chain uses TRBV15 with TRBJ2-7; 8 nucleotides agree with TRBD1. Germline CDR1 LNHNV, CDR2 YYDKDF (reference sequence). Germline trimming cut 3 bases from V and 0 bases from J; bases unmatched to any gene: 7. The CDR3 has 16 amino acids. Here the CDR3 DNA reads TGTGCCACCAGCAGCGGGGACAGGATCCACTCCTACGAGCAGTACTTC. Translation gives CATSSGDRIHSYEQYF. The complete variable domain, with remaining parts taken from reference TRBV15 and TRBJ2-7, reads DAMVIQNPRYQVTQFGKPVTLSCSQTLNHNVMYWYQQKSSQAPKLLFHYYDKDFNNEADTPDNFQSRRPNTSFCFLDIRSPGLGDTAMYLCATSSGDRIHSYEQYFGPGTRLTVT.

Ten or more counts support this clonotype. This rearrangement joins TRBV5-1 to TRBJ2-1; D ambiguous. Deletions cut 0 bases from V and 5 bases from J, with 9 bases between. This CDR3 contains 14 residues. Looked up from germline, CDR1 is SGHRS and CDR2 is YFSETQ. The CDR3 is CASSLGSRDNEQFF. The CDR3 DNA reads TGCGCCAGCAGCTTGGGCAGTCGGGACAATGAGCAGTTCTTC.

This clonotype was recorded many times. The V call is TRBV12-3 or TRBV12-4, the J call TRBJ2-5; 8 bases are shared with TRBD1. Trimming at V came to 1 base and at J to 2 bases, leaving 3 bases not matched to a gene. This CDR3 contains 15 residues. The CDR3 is CASSLGQGRQETQYF. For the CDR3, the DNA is TGTGCCAGCAGTTTAGGACAGGGGAGGCAAGAGACCCAGTACTTC.

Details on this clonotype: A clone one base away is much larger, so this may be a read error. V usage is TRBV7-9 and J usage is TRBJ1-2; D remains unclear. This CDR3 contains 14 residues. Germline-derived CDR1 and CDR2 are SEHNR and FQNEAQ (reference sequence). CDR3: CSSSYLDGNYGYTF. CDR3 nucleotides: TGTTCCAGCAGCTATTTGGACGGTAACTATGGCTACACCTTC.

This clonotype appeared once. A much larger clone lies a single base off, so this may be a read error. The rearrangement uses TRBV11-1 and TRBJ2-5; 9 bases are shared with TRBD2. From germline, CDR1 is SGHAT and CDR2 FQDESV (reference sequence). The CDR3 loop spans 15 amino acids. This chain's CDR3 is CASSFQGTSQETRYF. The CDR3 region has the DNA TGTGCCAGCAGCTTTCAGGGGACTAGCCAAGAGACCCGGTACTTC.

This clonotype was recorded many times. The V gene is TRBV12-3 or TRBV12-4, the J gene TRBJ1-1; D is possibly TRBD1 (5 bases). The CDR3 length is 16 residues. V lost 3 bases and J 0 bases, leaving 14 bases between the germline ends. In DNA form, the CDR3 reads TGTGCCAGCAGTTTCTGGGACGGGCATTTGAACACTGAAGCTTTCTTT. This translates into CASSFWDGHLNTEAFF.

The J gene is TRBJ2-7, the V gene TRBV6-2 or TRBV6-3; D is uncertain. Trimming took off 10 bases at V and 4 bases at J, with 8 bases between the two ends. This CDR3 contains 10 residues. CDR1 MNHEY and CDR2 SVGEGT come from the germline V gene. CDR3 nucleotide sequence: TGTGCCACGGACCTTTACGAGCAGTACTTC. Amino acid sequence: CATDLYEQYF.

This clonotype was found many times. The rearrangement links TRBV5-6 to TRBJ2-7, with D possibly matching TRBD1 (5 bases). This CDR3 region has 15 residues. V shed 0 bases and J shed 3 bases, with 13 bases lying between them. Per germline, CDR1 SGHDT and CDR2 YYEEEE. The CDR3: CASSLEQDSGYEQYF. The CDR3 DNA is TGTGCCAGCAGCTTGGAACAGGATTCAGGCTACGAGCAGTACTTC.

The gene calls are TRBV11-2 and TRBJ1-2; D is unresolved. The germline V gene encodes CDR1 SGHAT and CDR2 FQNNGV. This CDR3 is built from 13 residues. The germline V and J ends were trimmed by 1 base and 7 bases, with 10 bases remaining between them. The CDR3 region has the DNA TGTGCCAGCAGCTTAGTATGGGCAGCTGGCTACACCTTC. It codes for CASSLVWAAGYTF.